Below, 9 T cell receptor beta chains from the same sample are listed, as sequenced in a study of OX40 agonist ivuxolimab in advanced cancers. Assay used: immunoSEQ multiplex PCR; TCRdb lists only in-frame clones, some missing. In the table there are approximately 56,000 clones, over 70% of which are singletons. The material sequenced was CD4+ or CD8+ T cells sorted from blood, taken in a trial of the OX40 agonist ivuxolimab. These receptors came from an adult with an advanced solid tumor such as melanoma, head and neck, liver or kidney cancer.

The CDR3 DNA sequence: TGTGCCAGCAGCCCTCGGACTAGCGGCCCCTACGAGCAGTACTTC. Residues: CASSPRTSGPYEQYF. The V gene is TRBV11-2, the J gene TRBJ2-7, with 10 bases fitting TRBD2. Germline V gene sequence: CDR1 SGHAT, CDR2 FQNNGV. The CDR3 totals 15 residues. The trim removed 5 bases at V and 2 bases at J, leaving 6 bases unmatched.

The rearrangement joins TRBV5-6 to TRBJ1-1; 9 positions match TRBD1. There are 16 residues in the CDR3. The J segment lost 1 base and the V segment lost 1 base, leaving 5 bases of the junction unmatched. Germline CDR1 reads SGHDT; CDR2 reads YYEEEE. DNA for the CDR3: TGTGCCAGCAGCTTGTATACAGGGGGCTCGAACACTGAAGCTTTCTTT. It specifies CASSLYTGGSNTEAFF.

The chain uses TRBV6-1 and TRBJ1-2, with 9 positions matching TRBD1. The junction had 5 bases not matched to a gene; V was cut back by 7 bases and J by 2 bases. Germline values: CDR1 MNHNS, CDR2 SASEGT. The CDR3 has 14 residues. The CDR3 nucleotides are TGTGCCAGCAATACTGGACAGGGGAACTATGGCTACACCTTC. The encoded protein is CASNTGQGNYGYTF.

The chain combines TRBV10-3 with TRBJ1-1; perhaps TRBD1 as D (6 bases). Germline CDR1 and CDR2: ENHRY and SYGVKD. This CDR3 has 12 residues. The V and J ends lost 4 bases and 4 bases respectively, with 7 bases between them. The CDR3 protein is CAISGTATEAFF. CDR3 nucleotide sequence: TGTGCCATCAGTGGGACAGCCACTGAAGCTTTCTTT.

The CDR3 sequence is CASSFLAGGRNEQYF. Written as DNA, the CDR3 is TGTGCCAGCAGTTTTCTGGCGGGAGGGCGGAACGAGCAGTACTTC. V usage is TRBV28 and J usage is TRBJ2-7; 9 bases map to TRBD2. V shed 3 bases and J 5 bases; nucleotides not matched to a gene: 8. From germline, CDR1 is MDHEN and CDR2 SYDVKM. The CDR3 sequence is 15 residues long.

The V and J genes are TRBV28 and TRBJ2-5, with D uncertain. Trimming took 8 bases from V and 2 from J, leaving 12 bases between them. CDR1 MDHEN and CDR2 SYDVKM come from the germline V gene. This CDR3 has 13 amino acids. CDR3 loop: CASHPDSQETQYF. CDR3 in DNA: TGTGCCAGCCACCCGGATTCTCAAGAGACCCAGTACTTC.

The chain employs TRBV7-2 and TRBJ2-1; 10 nucleotides agree with TRBD2. Per germline, CDR1 SGHTA and CDR2 FQGNSA. Trimming removed 5 bases from V and 5 bases from J; junction bases left unmatched: 18. CDR3 length: 19 residues. CDR3 in amino acids: CASSRRLVSGTSAHNEQFF. The CDR3 DNA reads as TGTGCCAGCAGCCGACGCTTAGTAAGTGGGACTAGCGCACACAATGAGCAGTTCTTC.

V gene TRBV7-2 combines with J gene TRBJ2-7, with 8 bases matching TRBD2. Germline V gene data show CDR1 as SGHTA and CDR2 as FQGNSA. The CDR3 is 15 amino acids. The junction had 4 bases not matched to a gene; V was cut back by 0 bases and J by 3 bases. CDR3 in amino acids: CASSLAAGGVYEQYF. The DNA for the CDR3 is TGTGCCAGCAGCTTAGCGGCGGGAGGTGTCTACGAGCAGTACTTC.

V is TRBV5-5 and J is TRBJ2-7; 8 bases fit TRBD1. This CDR3 spans 15 amino acids. Per germline, CDR1 SGHKS and CDR2 YYEKEE (reference sequence). J gave up 6 bases and V 4 bases, and 12 bases lay outside the gene matches. This CDR3 reads CASSPSSDRAREQYF. The CDR3, as DNA: TGTGCCAGCAGCCCGTCGTCGGACAGGGCGCGCGAGCAGTACTTC.